A selection of T cell receptor beta chains follows, all from one sample in a study of OX40 agonist ivuxolimab in advanced cancers. TCRdb keeps only in-frame clones here, not all; method: immunoSEQ multiplex PCR. The table lists around 70,000 clones, around 85% of them singletons. The material sequenced was CD4+ or CD8+ T cells sorted from blood, taken in a trial of the OX40 agonist ivuxolimab. The receptors stem from an adult with an advanced solid tumor such as melanoma, head and neck, liver or kidney cancer. Both conserved end residues are part of each CDR3. The order of the fields is V gene, clone size, D gene, J gene, CDR3 protein, CDR3 DNA. A D gene is named only where the DNA matches it firmly. Part of the rows lack a size; the others show once, few, many or a class for expanded clones.

V gene: TRBV5-4; clone size: -; D gene: -; J gene: TRBJ2-3; CDR3 protein: CASSLVGRDTQYF; CDR3 DNA: TGTGCCAGCAGCCTGGTGGGGAGAGATACGCAGTATTTT
V gene: TRBV5-1; clone size: -; D gene: TRBD1; J gene: TRBJ2-3; CDR3 protein: CASSLATGTGGDTQYF; CDR3 DNA: TGCGCCAGCAGCTTGGCCACCGGGACAGGTGGTGATACGCAGTATTTT
V gene: TRBV6-1; clone size: few; D gene: TRBD1; J gene: TRBJ1-1; CDR3 protein: CASSEVGGGHTEAFF; CDR3 DNA: TGTGCCAGCAGTGAAGTAGGGGGCGGGCACACTGAAGCTTTCTTT
V gene: TRBV20-1; clone size: -; D gene: -; J gene: TRBJ2-3; CDR3 protein: CSAREAQYF; CDR3 DNA: TGCAGTGCTAGAGAAGCGCAGTATTTT
V gene: TRBV9; clone size: -; D gene: -; J gene: TRBJ2-5; CDR3 protein: CASSVEGETQYF; CDR3 DNA: TGTGCCAGCAGCGTAGAAGGGGAGACCCAGTACTTC
V gene: TRBV6-6; clone size: once; D gene: -; J gene: TRBJ1-1; CDR3 protein: CASSTQGVGTEAFF; CDR3 DNA: TGTGCCAGCAGTACTCAAGGCGTGGGCACTGAAGCTTTCTTT
V gene: TRBV5-1; clone size: -; D gene: -; J gene: TRBJ2-1; CDR3 protein: CASTTASYNEQFF; CDR3 DNA: TGCGCCAGCACAACAGCATCCTACAATGAGCAGTTCTTC
V gene: TRBV28; clone size: -; D gene: TRBD1; J gene: TRBJ2-7; CDR3 protein: CASSGETGGYEQYF; CDR3 DNA: TGTGCCAGCAGTGGGGAGACAGGGGGCTACGAGCAGTACTTC
V gene: TRBV30; clone size: -; D gene: TRBD1; J gene: TRBJ2-6; CDR3 protein: CAWSRDSSGANVLTF; CDR3 DNA: TGTGCCTGGAGTCGGGACAGCTCTGGGGCCAACGTCCTGACTTTC
V gene: TRBV14; clone size: -; D gene: TRBD1; J gene: TRBJ2-7; CDR3 protein: CASSQPGQGSYEQYF; CDR3 DNA: TGTGCCAGCAGCCAACCAGGACAGGGCTCCTACGAGCAGTACTTC
V gene: TRBV20-1; clone size: -; D gene: -; J gene: TRBJ2-7; CDR3 protein: CSAPRTEEQYF; CDR3 DNA: TGCAGTGCTCCGCGGACTGAGGAGCAGTACTTC
V gene: TRBV18; clone size: -; D gene: -; J gene: TRBJ2-1; CDR3 protein: CASSPLGGTFNEQFF; CDR3 DNA: TGTGCCAGCTCACCATTAGGGGGGACATTCAATGAGCAGTTCTTC
V gene: TRBV4-1; clone size: few; D gene: TRBD1; J gene: TRBJ1-5; CDR3 protein: CASSQTTLRGPGQPQHF; CDR3 DNA: TGCGCCAGCAGCCAAACAACCCTTAGGGGGCCGGGTCAGCCCCAGCATTTT
V gene: TRBV5-4; clone size: -; D gene: -; J gene: TRBJ2-3; CDR3 protein: CASSLRAGADTDTQYF; CDR3 DNA: TGTGCCAGCAGCTTGAGGGCAGGGGCCGACACAGATACGCAGTATTTT
V gene: TRBV19; clone size: -; D gene: -; J gene: TRBJ1-2; CDR3 protein: CASTFLGTEGYTF; CDR3 DNA: TGTGCCAGTACCTTCTTAGGCACGGAGGGCTACACCTTC
V gene: TRBV2; clone size: -; D gene: TRBD1; J gene: TRBJ1-5; CDR3 protein: CASNSNRGGQPQHF; CDR3 DNA: TGTGCCAGCAACTCGAACAGGGGCGGCCAGCCCCAGCATTTT
V gene: TRBV25-1; clone size: few; D gene: -; J gene: TRBJ1-1; CDR3 protein: CASSRLGQLEAFF; CDR3 DNA: TGTGCCAGCAGTCGACTAGGACAGCTTGAAGCTTTCTTT
V gene: TRBV7-2; clone size: -; D gene: -; J gene: TRBJ2-3; CDR3 protein: CASSSLNPPDTQYF; CDR3 DNA: TGTGCCAGCAGCTCCCTAAACCCTCCAGATACGCAGTATTTT
V gene: TRBV28; clone size: -; D gene: -; J gene: TRBJ2-7; CDR3 protein: CASSFRYEQYF; CDR3 DNA: TGTGCCAGCAGTTTCCGCTACGAGCAGTACTTC
V gene: TRBV6-6; clone size: -; D gene: -; J gene: TRBJ1-4; CDR3 protein: CASSPGGVGKLFF; CDR3 DNA: TGTGCCAGCAGTCCGGGGGGTGTAGGGAAACTGTTTTTT
V gene: TRBV6-5; clone size: -; D gene: -; J gene: TRBJ1-1; CDR3 protein: CASSYSRPGSEAFF; CDR3 DNA: TGTGCCAGCAGTTACTCGAGACCAGGGAGCGAAGCTTTCTTT
V gene: TRBV5-6; clone size: -; D gene: -; J gene: TRBJ2-2; CDR3 protein: CASSWLGELFF; CDR3 DNA: TGTGCCAGCAGCTGGTTGGGGGAGCTGTTTTTT
V gene: TRBV7-9; clone size: once; D gene: TRBD2; J gene: TRBJ2-3; CDR3 protein: CASSLPRRLAGGKDTQYF; CDR3 DNA: TGTGCCAGCAGCTTACCCCGGCGACTAGCGGGGGGGAAAGATACGCAGTATTTT
V gene: TRBV15; clone size: -; D gene: -; J gene: TRBJ1-1; CDR3 protein: CATSKTVRMNTEAFF; CDR3 DNA: TGTGCCACCAGCAAGACTGTTCGGATGAACACTGAAGCTTTCTTT
V gene: TRBV7-3; clone size: -; D gene: TRBD1; J gene: TRBJ1-3; CDR3 protein: CASSLNRGSGNTIYF; CDR3 DNA: TGTGCCAGCAGCTTGAACAGGGGAAGTGGAAACACCATATATTTT
V gene: TRBV9; clone size: few; D gene: -; J gene: TRBJ2-1; CDR3 protein: CASSVRPLSRNEQFF; CDR3 DNA: TGTGCCAGCAGCGTACGCCCCCTTTCAAGGAATGAGCAGTTCTTC
V gene: TRBV6-5; clone size: -; D gene: TRBD1; J gene: TRBJ1-2; CDR3 protein: CASSYSTGYGYTF; CDR3 DNA: TGTGCCAGCAGTTACTCGACAGGGTACGGCTACACCTTC
V gene: TRBV29-1; clone size: once; D gene: -; J gene: TRBJ2-1; CDR3 protein: CSVGVGQGSSYNEQFF; CDR3 DNA: TGCAGCGTTGGAGTGGGCCAGGGTAGCTCCTACAATGAGCAGTTCTTC
V gene: TRBV5-1; clone size: -; D gene: TRBD1; J gene: TRBJ1-1; CDR3 protein: CASSSPGGGTEAFF; CDR3 DNA: TGCGCCAGCAGCTCTCCAGGGGGCGGCACTGAAGCTTTCTTT
V gene: TRBV4-1; clone size: -; D gene: TRBD1; J gene: TRBJ1-5; CDR3 protein: CASSPDRAQPQHF; CDR3 DNA: TGCGCCAGCAGCCCAGACAGGGCCCAGCCCCAGCATTTT
V gene: TRBV21-1; clone size: -; D gene: -; J gene: TRBJ1-2; CDR3 protein: CARQGKGDYGYTF; CDR3 DNA: TGTGCCCGACAGGGAAAAGGGGACTATGGCTACACCTTC
V gene: TRBV5-6; clone size: -; D gene: -; J gene: TRBJ1-2; CDR3 protein: CASSLSGVNYGYTF; CDR3 DNA: TGTGCCAGCAGCTTGTCAGGGGTTAACTATGGCTACACCTTC
V gene: TRBV6-1; clone size: -; D gene: -; J gene: TRBJ1-1; CDR3 protein: CASRMEGVTEAFF; CDR3 DNA: TGTGCCAGCAGAATGGAGGGCGTCACTGAAGCTTTCTTT
V gene: TRBV30; clone size: few; D gene: -; J gene: TRBJ2-6; CDR3 protein: CAWSVQGITGANVLTF; CDR3 DNA: TGTGCCTGGAGTGTACAGGGTATCACTGGGGCCAACGTCCTGACTTTC
V gene: TRBV7-6; clone size: once; D gene: TRBD1; J gene: TRBJ2-7; CDR3 protein: CASSLGPDRDYEQYF; CDR3 DNA: TGTGCCAGCAGCTTAGGCCCGGACAGGGACTACGAGCAGTACTTC
V gene: TRBV28; clone size: -; D gene: -; J gene: TRBJ2-7; CDR3 protein: CASSTLSSGLYEQYF; CDR3 DNA: TGTGCCAGCAGCACTCTGTCAAGCGGGCTCTACGAGCAGTACTTC
V gene: TRBV6-6; clone size: once; D gene: -; J gene: TRBJ2-7; CDR3 protein: CASKNGGNYEQYF; CDR3 DNA: TGTGCCAGCAAAAACGGCGGAAACTACGAGCAGTACTTC
V gene: TRBV28; clone size: -; D gene: -; J gene: TRBJ2-5; CDR3 protein: CASHPGGPETQYF; CDR3 DNA: TGTGCCAGCCACCCAGGGGGGCCAGAGACCCAGTACTTC
V gene: TRBV4-2; clone size: -; D gene: -; J gene: TRBJ2-7; CDR3 protein: CASSQEPSPRAEQYF; CDR3 DNA: TGTGCCAGCAGCCAAGAACCATCCCCCCGGGCCGAGCAGTACTTC
V gene: TRBV5-4; clone size: -; D gene: TRBD2; J gene: TRBJ2-3; CDR3 protein: CASSLAGSGTDTQYF; CDR3 DNA: TGTGCCAGCAGCTTAGCGGGATCGGGCACAGATACGCAGTATTTT
V gene: TRBV2; clone size: once; D gene: -; J gene: TRBJ2-7; CDR3 protein: CATSPGRLSYEQYF; CDR3 DNA: TGTGCCACCTCCCCCGGCCGGTTGTCCTACGAGCAGTACTTC
V gene: TRBV19; clone size: -; D gene: TRBD1; J gene: TRBJ1-2; CDR3 protein: CASLDWAGGMYTF; CDR3 DNA: TGTGCCAGTTTGGATTGGGCAGGGGGCATGTACACCTTC